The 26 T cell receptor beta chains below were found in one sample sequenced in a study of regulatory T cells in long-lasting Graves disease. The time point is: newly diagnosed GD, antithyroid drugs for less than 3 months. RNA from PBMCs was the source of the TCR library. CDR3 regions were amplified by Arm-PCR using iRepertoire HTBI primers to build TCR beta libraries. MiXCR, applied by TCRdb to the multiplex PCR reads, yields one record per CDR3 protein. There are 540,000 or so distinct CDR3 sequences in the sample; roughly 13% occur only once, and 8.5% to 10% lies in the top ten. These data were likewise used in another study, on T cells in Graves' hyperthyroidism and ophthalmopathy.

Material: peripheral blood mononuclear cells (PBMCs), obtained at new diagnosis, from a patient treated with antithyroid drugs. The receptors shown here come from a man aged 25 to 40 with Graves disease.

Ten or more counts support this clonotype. CDR3 sequence (DNA): TGTGCCAGCAGCTCAACTAGCGGGAGGGTTTCCCCCAATGAGCAGTTCTTC. Its translation: CASSSTSGRVSPNEQFF. This sequence joins TRBV11-2 and TRBJ2-1, with 13 bases matching TRBD2. The junction had 9 bases not matched to a gene; V was cut back by 4 bases and J by 6 bases. CDR1 and CDR2 (germline): SGHAT, FQNNGV. CDR3 length: 17 amino acids.

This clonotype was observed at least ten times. As DNA, the CDR3 is TGTGCTAGTGGTTTGGTACTCGCAGGGGGCGGTTATAATTCACCCCTCCACTTT. Its translation is CASGLVLAGGGYNSPLHF. The V call is TRBV12-5, the J call TRBJ1-6; the match to TRBD1 covers 8 bases. The germline V gene has CDR1 LGHNT and CDR2 FRNRAP. V dropped 0 bases and J dropped 4; count of bases not matched to a gene: 8. The CDR3 has 18 amino acids.

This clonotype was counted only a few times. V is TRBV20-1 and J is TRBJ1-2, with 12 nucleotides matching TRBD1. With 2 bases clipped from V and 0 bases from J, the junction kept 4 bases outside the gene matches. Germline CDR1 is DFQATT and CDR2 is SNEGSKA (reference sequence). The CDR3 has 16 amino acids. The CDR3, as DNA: TGCAGTGCTAGAAGGGGACAGGGGGCCCCTAACTATGGCTACACCTTC. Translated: CSARRGQGAPNYGYTF.

CDR3 sequence: CASSLDARHRGTEAFF. As DNA, the CDR3 is TGTGCCAGCAGCTTAGATGCAAGGCACCGGGGCACTGAAGCTTTCTTT. V gene TRBV11-2 combines with J gene TRBJ1-1, with unresolved D. The CDR3 covers 16 residues. V was cut by 0 bases and J by 4 bases, with 15 bases left in between. CDR1 is SGHAT and CDR2 is FQNNGV in the germline V gene.

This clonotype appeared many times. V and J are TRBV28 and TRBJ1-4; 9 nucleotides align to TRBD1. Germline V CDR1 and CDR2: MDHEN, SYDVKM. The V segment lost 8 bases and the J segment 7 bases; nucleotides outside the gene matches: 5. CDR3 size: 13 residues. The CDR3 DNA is TGTGCCAGCGAACAGGGGGCAGGTGAAAAACTGTTTTTT. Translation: CASEQGAGEKLFF.

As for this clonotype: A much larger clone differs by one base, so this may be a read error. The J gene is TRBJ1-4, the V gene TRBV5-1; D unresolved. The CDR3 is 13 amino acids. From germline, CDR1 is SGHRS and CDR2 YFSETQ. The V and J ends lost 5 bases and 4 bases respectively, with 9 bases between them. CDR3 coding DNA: TGCGCCAGCAGAGGCCTTAATAATGAAAAACTGTTTTTT. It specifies CASRGLNNEKLFF.

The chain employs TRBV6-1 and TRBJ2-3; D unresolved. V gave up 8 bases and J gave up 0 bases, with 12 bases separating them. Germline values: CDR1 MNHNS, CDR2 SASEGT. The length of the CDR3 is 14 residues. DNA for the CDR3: TGTGCCAGCTCATTCCGTTTTAGCACAGATACGCAGTATTTT. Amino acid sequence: CASSFRFSTDTQYF.

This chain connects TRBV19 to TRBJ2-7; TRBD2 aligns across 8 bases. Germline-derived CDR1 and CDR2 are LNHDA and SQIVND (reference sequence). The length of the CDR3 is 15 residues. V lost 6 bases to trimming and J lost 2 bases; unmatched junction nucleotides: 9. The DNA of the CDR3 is TGTGCCAGTAGGAGAGATCGGGAGGGAACCTACGAGCAGTACTTC. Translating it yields CASRRDREGTYEQYF.

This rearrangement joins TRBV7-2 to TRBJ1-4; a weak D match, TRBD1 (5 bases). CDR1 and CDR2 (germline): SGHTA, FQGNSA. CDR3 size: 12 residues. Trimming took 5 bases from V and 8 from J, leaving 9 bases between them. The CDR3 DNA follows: TGTGCCAGCAGCCTATGGGGGGAAAAACTGTTTTTT. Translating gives CASSLWGEKLFF.

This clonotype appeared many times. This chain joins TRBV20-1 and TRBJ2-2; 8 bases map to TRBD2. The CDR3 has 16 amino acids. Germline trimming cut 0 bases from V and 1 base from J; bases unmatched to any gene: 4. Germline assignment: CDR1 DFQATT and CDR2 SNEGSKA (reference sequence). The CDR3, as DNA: TGCAGTGCTAGAGATGGGAGCGGGAGGAACACCGGGGAGCTGTTTTTT. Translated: CSARDGSGRNTGELFF.

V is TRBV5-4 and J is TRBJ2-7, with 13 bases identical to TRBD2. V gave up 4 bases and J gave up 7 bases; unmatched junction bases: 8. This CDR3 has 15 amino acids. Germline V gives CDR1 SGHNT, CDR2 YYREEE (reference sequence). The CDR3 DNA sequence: TGTGCCAGCAGCCCCACCGGGACTAGCGGGGAGGAGCAGTACTTC. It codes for CASSPTGTSGEEQYF.

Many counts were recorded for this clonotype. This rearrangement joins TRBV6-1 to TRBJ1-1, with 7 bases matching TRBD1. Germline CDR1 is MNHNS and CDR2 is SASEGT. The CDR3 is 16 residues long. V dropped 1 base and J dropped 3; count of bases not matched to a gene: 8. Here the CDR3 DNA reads TGTGCCAGCAGTGAAGAAATAGGGGGCTTTGACACTGAAGCTTTCTTT. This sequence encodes CASSEEIGGFDTEAFF.

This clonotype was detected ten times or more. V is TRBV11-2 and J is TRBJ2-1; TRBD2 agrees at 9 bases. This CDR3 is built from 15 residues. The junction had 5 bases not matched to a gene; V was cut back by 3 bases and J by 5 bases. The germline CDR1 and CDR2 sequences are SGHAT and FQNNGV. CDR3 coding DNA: TGTGCCAGCAGCTTGCCCCTAGCGGGAAACAATGAGCAGTTCTTC. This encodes CASSLPLAGNNEQFF.

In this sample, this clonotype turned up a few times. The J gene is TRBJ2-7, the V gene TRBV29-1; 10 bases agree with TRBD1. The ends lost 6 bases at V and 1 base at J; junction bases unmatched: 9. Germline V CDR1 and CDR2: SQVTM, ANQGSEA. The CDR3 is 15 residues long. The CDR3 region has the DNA TGCAGCGTCTCCGGGACAGGGGTGAATTCCTACGAGCAGTACTTC. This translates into CSVSGTGVNSYEQYF.

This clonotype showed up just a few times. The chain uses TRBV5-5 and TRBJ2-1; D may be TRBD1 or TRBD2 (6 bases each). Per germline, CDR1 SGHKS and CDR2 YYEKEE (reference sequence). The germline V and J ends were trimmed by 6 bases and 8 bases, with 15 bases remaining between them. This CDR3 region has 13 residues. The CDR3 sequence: CASTERGPDEQFF. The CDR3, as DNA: TGTGCCAGCACCGAACGGGGGCCGGATGAGCAGTTCTTC.

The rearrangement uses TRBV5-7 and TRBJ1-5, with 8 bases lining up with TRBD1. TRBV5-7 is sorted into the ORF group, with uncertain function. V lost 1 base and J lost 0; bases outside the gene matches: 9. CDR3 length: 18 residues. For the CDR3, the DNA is TGTGCCAGCAGCTTGCCACGTTTGACAGGGGTTAGCAATCAGCCCCAGCATTTT. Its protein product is CASSLPRLTGVSNQPQHF.

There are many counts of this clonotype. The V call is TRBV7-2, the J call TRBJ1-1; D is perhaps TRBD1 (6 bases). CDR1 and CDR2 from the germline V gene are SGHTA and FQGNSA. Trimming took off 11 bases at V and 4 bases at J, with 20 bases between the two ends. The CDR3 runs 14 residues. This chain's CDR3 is CASTWGPRSTEAFF. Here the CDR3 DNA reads TGTGCCTCAACCTGGGGGCCAAGGAGCACTGAAGCTTTCTTT.

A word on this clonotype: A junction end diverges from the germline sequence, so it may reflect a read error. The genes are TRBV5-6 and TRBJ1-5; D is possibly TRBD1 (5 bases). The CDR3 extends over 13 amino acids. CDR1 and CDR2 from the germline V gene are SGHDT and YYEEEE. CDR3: CASSLGGNQPRHF. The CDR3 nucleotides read TGTGCCAGCAGCCTGGGGGGGAATCAGCCCCGGCATTTT.

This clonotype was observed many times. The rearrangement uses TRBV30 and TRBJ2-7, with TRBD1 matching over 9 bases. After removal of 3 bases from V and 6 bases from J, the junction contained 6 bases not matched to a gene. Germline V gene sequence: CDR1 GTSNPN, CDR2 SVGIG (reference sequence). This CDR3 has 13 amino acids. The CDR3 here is CAWSNDRGSEQYF. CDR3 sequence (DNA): TGTGCCTGGAGCAACGACAGGGGGAGCGAGCAGTACTTC.

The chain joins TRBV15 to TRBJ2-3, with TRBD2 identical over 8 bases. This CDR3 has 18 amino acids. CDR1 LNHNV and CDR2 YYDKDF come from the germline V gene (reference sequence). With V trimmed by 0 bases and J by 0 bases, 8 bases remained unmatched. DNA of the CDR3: TGTGCCACCAGCAGAGAGGCTAGCGGGCGACTTAGCACAGATACGCAGTATTTT. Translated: CATSREASGRLSTDTQYF.

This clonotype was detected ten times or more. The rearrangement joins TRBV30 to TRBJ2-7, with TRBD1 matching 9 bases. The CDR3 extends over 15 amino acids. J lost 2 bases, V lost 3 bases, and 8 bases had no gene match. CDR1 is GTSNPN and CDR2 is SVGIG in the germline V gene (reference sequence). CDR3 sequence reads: CAWRADRGGPYEQYF. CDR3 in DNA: TGTGCCTGGAGAGCGGACAGGGGCGGTCCCTACGAGCAGTACTTC.

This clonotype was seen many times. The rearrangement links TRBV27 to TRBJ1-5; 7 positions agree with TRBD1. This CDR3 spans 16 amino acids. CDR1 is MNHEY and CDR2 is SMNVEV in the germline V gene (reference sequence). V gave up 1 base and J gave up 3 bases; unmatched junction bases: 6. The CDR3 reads CASSLFPGQHNQPQHF. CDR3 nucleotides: TGTGCCAGCAGTTTATTCCCGGGACAGCACAATCAGCCCCAGCATTTT.

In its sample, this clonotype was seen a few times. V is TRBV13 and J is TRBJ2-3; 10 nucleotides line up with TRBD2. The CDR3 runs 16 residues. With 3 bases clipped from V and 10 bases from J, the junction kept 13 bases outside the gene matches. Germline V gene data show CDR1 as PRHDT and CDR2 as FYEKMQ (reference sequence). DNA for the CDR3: TGTGCCAGCAGCTTGCTCGGTACTAGCGGGACTTCTCCGCAGTATTTT. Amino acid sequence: CASSLLGTSGTSPQYF.

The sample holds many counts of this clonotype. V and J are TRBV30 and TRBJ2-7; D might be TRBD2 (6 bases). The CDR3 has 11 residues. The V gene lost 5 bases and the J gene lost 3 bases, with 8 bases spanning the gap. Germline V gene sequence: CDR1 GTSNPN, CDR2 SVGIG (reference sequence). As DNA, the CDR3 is TGTGCCTGGGGGGGGTACTACGAGCAGTACTTC. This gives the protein CAWGGYYEQYF.

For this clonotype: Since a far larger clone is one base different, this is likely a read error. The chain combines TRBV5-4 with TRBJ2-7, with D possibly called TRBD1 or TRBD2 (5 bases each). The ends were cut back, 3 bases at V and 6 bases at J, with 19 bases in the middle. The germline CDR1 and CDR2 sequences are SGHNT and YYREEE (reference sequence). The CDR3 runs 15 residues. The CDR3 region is CASSSMRGPYLEQYF. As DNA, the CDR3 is TGTGCCAGCAGCTCAATGAGGGGCCCCTACCTCGAGCAGTACTTC.

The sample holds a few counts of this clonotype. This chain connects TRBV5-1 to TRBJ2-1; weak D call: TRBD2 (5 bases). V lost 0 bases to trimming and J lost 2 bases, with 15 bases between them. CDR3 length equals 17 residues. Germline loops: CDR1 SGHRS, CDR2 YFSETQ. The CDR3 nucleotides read TGCGCCAGCAGCTTGGCGGCTCGGGGAATCGCCTACAATGAGCAGTTCTTC. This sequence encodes CASSLAARGIAYNEQFF. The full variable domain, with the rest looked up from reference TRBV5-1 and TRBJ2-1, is KAGVTQTPRYLIKTRGQQVTLSCSPISGHRSVSWYQQTPGQGLQFLFEYFSETQRNKGNFPGRFSGRQFSNSRSEMNVSTLELGDSALYLCASSLAARGIAYNEQFFGPGTRLTVL.